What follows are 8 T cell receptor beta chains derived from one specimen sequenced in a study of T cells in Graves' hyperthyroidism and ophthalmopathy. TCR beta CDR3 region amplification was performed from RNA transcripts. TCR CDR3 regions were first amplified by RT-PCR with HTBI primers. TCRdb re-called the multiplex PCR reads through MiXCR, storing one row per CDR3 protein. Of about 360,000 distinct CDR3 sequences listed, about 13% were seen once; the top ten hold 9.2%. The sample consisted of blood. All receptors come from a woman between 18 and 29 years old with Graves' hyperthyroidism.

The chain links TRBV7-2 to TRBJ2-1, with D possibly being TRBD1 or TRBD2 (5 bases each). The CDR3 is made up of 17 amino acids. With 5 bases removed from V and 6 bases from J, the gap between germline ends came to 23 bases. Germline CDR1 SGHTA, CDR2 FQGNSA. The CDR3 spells CASSPSPGTEFSNEQFF. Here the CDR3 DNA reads TGTGCCAGCAGCCCCTCGCCCGGGACCGAGTTTAGCAATGAGCAGTTCTTC. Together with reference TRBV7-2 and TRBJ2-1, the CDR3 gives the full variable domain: GAGVSQSPSNKVTEKGKDVELRCDPISGHTALYWYRQSLGQGLEFLIYFQGNSAPDKSGLPSDRFSAERTGGSVSTLTIQRTQQEDSAVYLCASSPSPGTEFSNEQFFGPGTRLTVL.

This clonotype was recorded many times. The DNA for the CDR3 is TGTGCCAGCAGTTTTAGCGGGAGGGAGCCCTACGAGCAGTACTTC. As protein: CASSFSGREPYEQYF. This chain connects TRBV28 to TRBJ2-7; 11 bases are a match to TRBD2. V dropped 3 bases and J dropped 2; count of bases not matched to a gene: 3. This CDR3 spans 15 amino acids. Germline values: CDR1 MDHEN, CDR2 SYDVKM. Drawing the rest from reference TRBV28 and TRBJ2-7, the complete variable domain is DVKVTQSSRYLVKRTGEKVFLECVQDMDHENMFWYRQDPGLGLRLIYFSYDVKMKEKGDIPEGYSVSREKKERFSLILESASTNQTSMYLCASSFSGREPYEQYFGPGTRLTVT.

This CDR3 is CASSQRISGANVLTF. The CDR3 DNA follows: TGCGCCAGCAGCCAACGGATCTCTGGGGCCAACGTCCTGACTTTC. The chain joins TRBV4-1 to TRBJ2-6; no clear D. From germline, CDR1 is MGHRA and CDR2 YSYEKL. This CDR3 has 15 residues. Trimming stripped 2 bases from V and 0 bases from J, with 5 bases between.

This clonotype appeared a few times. The CDR3 DNA reads as TGTGCCAGCCGTGAGGGGGGCCGCTCCTACAATGAGCAGTTCTTC. Encoded protein: CASREGGRSYNEQFF. The chain combines TRBV19 with TRBJ2-1; tentatively, D is TRBD1 or TRBD2 (6 bases each). The CDR3 totals 15 residues. Germline V gene sequence: CDR1 LNHDA, CDR2 SQIVND (reference sequence). V lost 9 bases to trimming and J lost 0 bases, with 15 bases between them.

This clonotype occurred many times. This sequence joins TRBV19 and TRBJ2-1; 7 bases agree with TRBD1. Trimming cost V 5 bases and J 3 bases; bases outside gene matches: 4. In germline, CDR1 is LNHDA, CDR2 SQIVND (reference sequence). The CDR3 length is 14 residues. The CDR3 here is CASSLGTDYNEQFF. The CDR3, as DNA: TGTGCCAGTAGTCTGGGGACAGACTACAATGAGCAGTTCTTC.

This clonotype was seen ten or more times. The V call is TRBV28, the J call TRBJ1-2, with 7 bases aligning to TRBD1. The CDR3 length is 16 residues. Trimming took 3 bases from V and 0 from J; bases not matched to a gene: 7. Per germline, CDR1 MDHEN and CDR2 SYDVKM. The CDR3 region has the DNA TGTGCCAGCAGTTTGCATGGGACAGTTCCTAACTATGGCTACACCTTC. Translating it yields CASSLHGTVPNYGYTF.

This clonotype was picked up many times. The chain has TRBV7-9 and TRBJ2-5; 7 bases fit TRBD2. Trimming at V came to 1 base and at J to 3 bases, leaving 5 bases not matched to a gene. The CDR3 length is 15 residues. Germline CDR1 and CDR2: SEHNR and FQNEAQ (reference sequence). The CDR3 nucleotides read TGTGCCAGCAGCTTAGGGGCGGGAGTGGAAGAGACCCAGTACTTC. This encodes CASSLGAGVEETQYF.

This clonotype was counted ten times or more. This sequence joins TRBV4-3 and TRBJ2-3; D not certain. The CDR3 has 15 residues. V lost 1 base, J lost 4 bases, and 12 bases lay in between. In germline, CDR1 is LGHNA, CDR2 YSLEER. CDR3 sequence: CASSQGLRRPDTQYF. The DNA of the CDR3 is TGCGCCAGCAGCCAAGGCCTCCGCCGTCCAGATACGCAGTATTTT.